This T cell receptor (beta chain) was captured in a study of shared T cell receptors in the human thymus. V lost 5 bases, J lost 2 bases, and 10 bases lay in between. Germline CDR1 is SEHNR and CDR2 is FQNEAQ (reference sequence). This CDR3 comprises 13 residues. Sequenced by immunoSEQ multiplex PCR; TCRdb stores in-frame clones only, minus some. The data contain about 660,000 clones, around 89% of them singletons. These records were also assigned to another study, of human thymus T cells. That report adds: Obtained as resections during corrective heart surgery, the thymus tissue was then studied. Thymic and blood repertoires showed apparently biased V and J gene usage. Related research found strongly overlapping thymic repertoires in unrelated individuals.

The source is a boy under two years old with a congenital heart defect. V usage is TRBV7-9 and J usage is TRBJ2-7; TRBD2 might be the D (5 bases). Sequenced: thymocytes. The CDR3, as DNA: TGTGCCAGCAGCCACGGGGTACCCTACGAGCAGTACTTC. Translating it yields CASSHGVPYEQYF.